The sample holds a few counts of the clone carrying this T cell receptor beta chain. The antigen is not known. The germline V gene has CDR1 ENHRY and CDR2 SYGVKD. The V end lost 6 bases, the J end lost 3 bases, and 17 bases lay between the germline ends. There are 16 residues in the CDR3. This specimen comes from a study of T cells after yellow fever vaccination. Study outcomes and limitations: Post-booster repertoires contained most primary-vaccination clones again (approximately 97% CD4, roughly 90% CD8).

MiXCR, applied by TCRdb to the 5' RACE reads, yields one record per CDR3 protein. The table lists some 320,000 distinct CDR3 sequences, approximately 4% of them singletons. The sample in question was PBMCs, obtained 15 days after the yellow fever booster vaccination. The chain combines TRBV10-3 with TRBJ1-4; D is uncertain. The sequence was obtained from a man aged 18 to 35 who received the YFV17D yellow fever vaccine. CDR3 sequence (DNA): TGTGCCATCAGCGCTTCGCCGAGTTTTGCTAATGAAAAACTGTTTTTT. As protein: CAISASPSFANEKLFF.